The entry below describes one TCR beta chain. This entry comes from a study of blood T cell repertoires in COVID-19. Overall study: Researchers got acute and convalescent COVID-19 samples from the United States, Italy and Spain. PBMCs, B-cell-depleted T cells, or T cells provided the cDNA or gDNA that made up the material.

Original processing methods: Nucleated cell counts were estimated from reference gene primer amplification. TCRdb's copy holds only in-frame clones and misses some; the assay was immunoSEQ multiplex PCR. V and J calls and clone size come straight from that table; D and trimming were deduced from the DNA. The repertoire holds tens of thousands of clones, with less than 90% as singletons. Sequencing was carried out using peripheral blood. The clonotype originates from a man aged 80 or over in a cohort sampled during active COVID-19.

The CDR3 reads CAIRRTGTEAFF. CDR3 bases: TGTGCCATCAGGAGGACTGGGACTGAAGCTTTCTTT. V gene TRBV10-3 combines with J gene TRBJ1-1, with unresolved D. The V end lost 6 bases, the J end lost 5 bases, and 10 bases lay between the germline ends. This CDR3 region has 12 residues. The germline CDR1 and CDR2 sequences are ENHRY and SYGVKD.